A single sample is the source of the 17 T cell receptor beta chains below, sequenced in a study of T cell repertoires in cytomegalovirus infection (dated by TCRdb to between 2019 and 2020). Sequenced on an Illumina HiSeq 1500. The raw public data were reprocessed by TCRdb itself: fastp quality trimming at Q25, MiXCR clonotype calling, in-frame beta chains only. Rows are unified per CDR3 protein, each entry keeping the most common DNA and genes. This sample has 65,000 to 95,000 distinct CDR3 sequences in its table, and 3.5% to 4.5% of those were observed once. Approximately 4.6% of the sample goes to the ten largest clones. Input material: PBMCs. The origin of the receptors is a human donor in good health (CMV status not recorded). Some clones in this sample may be carry-over from other donors' samples.

Many counts were recorded for this clonotype. This chain joins TRBV11-2 and TRBJ1-6; D is uncertain. Germline V lookup: CDR1 SGHAT, CDR2 FQNNGV. V lost 4 bases, J lost 10 bases, and 11 bases lay in between. The CDR3 is 13 residues long. DNA for the CDR3: TGTGCCAGCAGCTCACAACAGAGGTCACCCCTCCACTTT. It encodes CASSSQQRSPLHF.

This clonotype was counted at least ten times. This sequence joins TRBV19 and TRBJ1-4; D not certain. Germline CDR1 is LNHDA and CDR2 is SQIVND (reference sequence). The CDR3 has 14 amino acids. The V gene lost 8 bases and the J gene lost 8 bases, with 18 bases spanning the gap. Here the CDR3 reads CASSPTLRGEKLFF. CDR3 DNA sequence: TGTGCCAGTTCCCCGACCCTCAGAGGAGAAAAACTGTTTTTT. The variable domain in full, completed from reference TRBV19 and TRBJ1-4, reads DGGITQSPKYLFRKEGQNVTLSCEQNLNHDAMYWYRQDPGQGLRLIYYSQIVNDFQKGDIAEGYSVSREKKESFPLTVTSAQKNPTAFYLCASSPTLRGEKLFFGSGTQLSVL.

This clonotype appeared many times. The genes are TRBV7-9 and TRBJ2-5, with no clear D. The CDR3 is 12 residues long. Germline assignment: CDR1 SEHNR and CDR2 FQNEAQ (reference sequence). Deletions cut 5 bases from V and 0 bases from J, with 4 bases between. This chain's CDR3 is CASSSYQETQYF. In nucleotides, the CDR3 is TGTGCCAGCAGCAGCTACCAAGAGACCCAGTACTTC.

This clonotype showed up many times. CDR3 region: CASSENRGHTEAFF. CDR3 in DNA: TGTGCCAGCAGTGAGAACAGGGGACACACTGAAGCTTTCTTT. The chain combines TRBV6-1 with TRBJ1-1; 7 bases are shared with TRBD1. This CDR3 comprises 14 residues. Germline trimming cut 3 bases from V and 3 bases from J; bases unmatched to any gene: 4. Germline CDR1 and CDR2: MNHNS and SASEGT.

This clonotype occurred a few times. The CDR3 is CASSSFSEQYF. CDR3 bases: TGTGCCAGCAGCTCTTTTTCAGAGCAGTACTTC. The V gene is TRBV7-9, the J gene TRBJ2-7; D unclear. CDR3 length equals 11 residues. CDR1 is SEHNR and CDR2 is FQNEAQ in the germline V gene (reference sequence). V shed 4 bases and J shed 7 bases, with 8 bases lying between them. Full variable domain (missing parts from reference TRBV7-9 and TRBJ2-7): DTGVSQNPRHKITKRGQNVTFRCDPISEHNRLYWYRQTLGQGPEFLTYFQNEAQLEKSRLLSDRFSAERPKGSFSTLEIQRTEQGDSAMYLCASSSFSEQYFGPGTRLTVT.

This clonotype occurred many times. The CDR3 loop is CASRYGTHSLNTEAFF. The CDR3 DNA reads TGTGCCAGCAGGTACGGGACACATAGCTTGAACACTGAAGCTTTCTTT. V usage is TRBV12-3 or TRBV12-4 and J usage is TRBJ1-1; tentatively, D is TRBD1 (6 bases). The V and J ends lost 6 bases and 0 bases respectively, with 17 bases between them. This CDR3 region has 16 residues.

This clonotype came up many times. The chain links TRBV7-2 to TRBJ1-1; D call uncertain. The CDR3 covers 14 residues. V was cut by 2 bases and J by 1 base, with 8 bases left in between. Per the germline V gene, CDR1 is SGHTA and CDR2 is FQGNSA. The CDR3 region is CASSLYNTNTEAFF. Here the CDR3 DNA reads TGTGCCAGCAGCTTATACAACACGAACACTGAAGCTTTCTTT.

With regard to this clonotype: This may stem from a read error, because a much larger clone lies one nucleotide away. V is TRBV15 and J is TRBJ2-1, with D perhaps matching TRBD2 (5 bases). This CDR3 has 12 amino acids. Germline V gene sequence: CDR1 LNHNV, CDR2 YYDKDF (reference sequence). The CDR3 loop reads CVTSVRGNEQFF. In nucleotides, the CDR3 is TGTGTCACCTCCGTACGGGGCAATGAGCAGTTCTTC.

This clonotype was counted many times. The chain links TRBV28 to TRBJ1-1; TRBD1 matches 10 bases. Germline CDR1 is MDHEN and CDR2 is SYDVKM. With 6 bases clipped from V and 5 bases from J, the junction kept 12 bases outside the gene matches. The CDR3 runs 16 residues. Written as DNA, the CDR3 is TGTGCCAGCAGCCTGGATAGACAGGGGGCGCGAACTGAAGCTTTCTTT. Translated, it gives CASSLDRQGARTEAFF.

This clonotype was recorded many times. The chain couples TRBV2 to TRBJ1-5; tentative D call: TRBD1 (5 bases). The V end was cut by 0 bases, the J end by 4 bases, with 16 bases between. CDR3 size: 17 residues. CDR1 and CDR2 (germline): SNHLY, FYNNEI. The DNA of the CDR3 is TGTGCCAGCAGTGAAGCGCTTCGGCCGTGGGGGAATCAGCCCCAGCATTTT. It is translated as CASSEALRPWGNQPQHF.

This clonotype has a count of ten or more. The rearrangement links TRBV7-6 to TRBJ1-6; no reliable D call. This CDR3 has 19 amino acids. V was pared by 2 bases and J by 0 bases, with 17 bases between. Per germline, CDR1 SGHVS and CDR2 FNYEAQ. The CDR3 DNA is TGTGCCAGCAGCTTATTAGTACACGACGAGAGCTCCTATAATTCACCCCTCCACTTT. Translating gives CASSLLVHDESSYNSPLHF. Full variable domain (outside the CDR3, taken from reference TRBV7-6 and TRBJ1-6): GAGVSQSPRYKVTKRGQDVALRCDPISGHVSLYWYRQALGQGPEFLTYFNYEAQQDKSGLPNDRFSAERPEGSISTLTIQRTEQRDSAMYRCASSLLVHDESSYNSPLHFGNGTRLTVT.

Ten or more counts support this clonotype. This rearrangement joins TRBV4-3 to TRBJ2-7; 7 bases align to TRBD1. V lost 2 bases to trimming and J lost 2 bases; unmatched junction nucleotides: 9. Germline V CDR1 and CDR2: LGHNA, YSLEER. The CDR3 consists of 16 residues. CDR3 nucleotides: TGCGCCAGCAGCCAACAACGACGGGACAGCACCTACGAGCAGTACTTC. This codes for CASSQQRRDSTYEQYF.

This clonotype was observed many times. V is TRBV20-1 and J is TRBJ2-7; 9 nucleotides match TRBD1. This CDR3 is 14 amino acids long. Trimming took 8 bases from V and 2 from J; bases not matched to a gene: 10. CDR1 and CDR2 from the germline V gene are DFQATT and SNEGSKA (reference sequence). The CDR3 DNA reads TGCAGTTCGCCGGACAGGGGCCCTCCCTACGAGCAGTACTTC. It yields the protein CSSPDRGPPYEQYF.

This clonotype was found many times. CDR3 region: CASSPDRLGSRGPQHF. The CDR3 nucleotides read TGTGCCAGCAGTCCGGACAGGTTGGGTTCCAGGGGGCCCCAGCATTTT. The chain employs TRBV7-2 and TRBJ1-5; TRBD1 matches at 7 bases. CDR1 SGHTA and CDR2 FQGNSA come from the germline V gene. This CDR3 comprises 16 residues. With 6 bases clipped from V and 9 bases from J, the junction kept 17 bases outside the gene matches.

There are many counts of this clonotype. This chain uses TRBV2 with TRBJ2-3; D ambiguous. There are 16 residues in the CDR3. CDR1 is SNHLY and CDR2 is FYNNEI in the germline V gene. With 1 base removed from V and 4 bases from J, the gap between germline ends came to 15 bases. The CDR3 protein is CASSEGKPRRPDTQYF. The CDR3 bases are TGTGCCAGCAGTGAAGGGAAGCCACGGCGGCCAGATACGCAGTATTTT.

The table lists this clonotype with many counts. CDR3 amino acids: CASSRRDSNSNQPQHF. The CDR3 nucleotides read TGTGCCAGTAGTAGAAGGGACAGCAACTCGAATCAGCCCCAGCATTTT. The chain joins TRBV19 to TRBJ1-5; 7 bases are shared with TRBD1. With 4 bases clipped from V and 4 bases from J, the junction kept 10 bases outside the gene matches. The germline gives CDR1 LNHDA, CDR2 SQIVND (reference sequence). The CDR3 is 16 residues long. The full variable domain, its missing parts supplied by reference TRBV19 and TRBJ1-5, is DGGITQSPKYLFRKEGQNVTLSCEQNLNHDAMYWYRQDPGQGLRLIYYSQIVNDFQKGDIAEGYSVSREKKESFPLTVTSAQKNPTAFYLCASSRRDSNSNQPQHFGDGTRLSIL.

The table lists this clonotype with many counts. The chain joins TRBV6-5 to TRBJ2-7; 7 positions agree with TRBD1. The ends lost 0 bases at V and 0 bases at J; junction bases unmatched: 5. In germline, CDR1 is MNHEY, CDR2 SVGAGI. The CDR3 sequence is 16 residues long. CDR3 bases: TGTGCCAGCAGTTACTCGGTGGGACAGATCTCCTACGAGCAGTACTTC. It yields the protein CASSYSVGQISYEQYF.